This T cell receptor (beta chain) emerged from a study of T-cell reconstitution after alpha-beta-depleted transplantation in children. This clonotype occurred many times. Antigen: not known. Trimming removed 5 bases from V and 1 base from J; junction bases left unmatched: 21. The CDR3 is 22 residues long. CDR1 and CDR2 from the germline V gene are SGHVS and FNYEAQ. Construction of the TCRbeta library involved unique molecular identifiers. MiXCR, applied by TCRdb to the PCR reads, yields one record per CDR3 protein. The repertoire consists of a few hundred thousand distinct CDR3 sequences, with 13% occurring once and the leading ten covering about 2.2%. Overall study results and limits: The study reportedly traced alpha-beta T cells about two months after transplant to several hundred expanded graft clones.

This specimen was PBMCs, mostly from graft donor cells, taken 360 days after TCRalphabeta/CD19-depleted stem cell transplant. The source of this sequence is a male patient younger than 18 who had a stem cell transplant for acute myeloid leukemia, so the T cells may come from the graft donor. The chain is built from TRBV7-6 and TRBJ1-5; the match to TRBD1 covers 12 bases. The CDR3 region has the DNA TGTGCCAGCAGCAAACAAAGCCCAACCGGGACAGGGGGCGCATGGAGCAATCAGCCCCAGCATTTT. Translating it yields CASSKQSPTGTGGAWSNQPQHF. Full variable domain (missing parts from reference TRBV7-6 and TRBJ1-5): GAGVSQSPRYKVTKRGQDVALRCDPISGHVSLYWYRQALGQGPEFLTYFNYEAQQDKSGLPNDRFSAERPEGSISTLTIQRTEQRDSAMYRCASSKQSPTGTGGAWSNQPQHFGDGTRLSIL.